This TCR beta chain was recovered during a study of shared clonotypes between healthy human individuals. Generated by immunoSEQ multiplex PCR, the TCRdb table keeps only in-frame clones and is missing some. Of under 1,100,000 clones in the sample, around four fifths were seen once. A CD45RA+ naive subset and a CD45RA-negative memory subset were split from CD4+ cells. Worth noting for this clone: Its cognate antigen is unknown.

Trimming stripped 9 bases from V and 8 bases from J, with 19 bases between. This CDR3 is built from 14 residues. Germline CDR1 and CDR2: LNHNV and YYDKDF (reference sequence). General study findings and limits: Unshared clonotypes carried lower generation probabilities than those common to all four donors.

This TCR was sampled from a man aged 18 to 30 in good health. The chain couples TRBV15 to TRBJ1-4, with D possibly being TRBD1 (5 bases). Sequenced sample: memory CD4+ T cells sorted from blood. The subset: CD45RA-negative fraction. DNA of the CDR3: TGTGCCACTGAGAGGGGCGAGGGATACGAAAAACTGTTTTTT. Translating it yields CATERGEGYEKLFF. The variable domain in full, completed from reference TRBV15 and TRBJ1-4, reads DAMVIQNPRYQVTQFGKPVTLSCSQTLNHNVMYWYQQKSSQAPKLLFHYYDKDFNNEADTPDNFQSRRPNTSFCFLDIRSPGLGDTAMYLCATERGEGYEKLFFGSGTQLSVL.